This TCR beta chain derives from a study of brain T cells in children with intractable seizures. General study findings and limits: HCMV serostatus was not known, and viral specificity came from CDR3 similarity only. Clones missing pre-surgery may reflect undersampling of that blood sample.

A word on this clone: Antigen unknown.

Germline V gives CDR1 SGHDT, CDR2 YYEEEE. CDR3 length: 17 amino acids. V dropped 5 bases and J dropped 3; count of bases not matched to a gene: 11. Time point given: blood from clinic visit 5 months post-surgery; TSC patient then seizure free. Sequencing was limited to surgery cases with top T cell transcript signatures in brain tissue. At least one anti-epileptic drug was given before surgery. Measured with immunoSEQ multiplex PCR; TCRdb has only the in-frame clones, and not every one. The data show a few hundred thousand clones, with over 90% seen just once and around 5% held by the top ten. The sequence derives from a boy under two years old with tuberous sclerosis and intractable seizures. The sequenced sample was peripheral blood, obtained approximately 5 months after surgery. V is TRBV5-6 and J is TRBJ2-3, with TRBD2 matching over 11 bases. This chain's CDR3 is CASSHSTSGSLTDTQYF. CDR3 bases: TGTGCCAGCAGTCACTCTACTAGCGGGAGTTTGACAGATACGCAGTATTTT. Full variable domain (rest looked up from reference TRBV5-6 and TRBJ2-3): DAGVTQSPTHLIKTRGQQVTLRCSPKSGHDTVSWYQQALGQGPQFIFQYYEEEERQRGNFPDRFSGHQFPNYSSELNVNALLLGDSALYLCASSHSTSGSLTDTQYFGPGTRLTVL.